This entry lists 13 T cell receptor beta chains sequenced from one sample in a study of blood T cell repertoires in COVID-19. Libraries were prepared by immunoSEQ multiplex PCR; TCRdb keeps only in-frame clonotypes and omits some of them. The table records approximately 300,000 clones, nearly 90% of them present only once. Sequencing input: PBMCs or T cells enriched from blood (not recorded which). These receptors originate from a woman aged 25 to 39 who had recovered from COVID-19.

V usage is TRBV5-4 and J usage is TRBJ2-2; the match to TRBD2 covers 8 bases. Germline V gives CDR1 SGHNT, CDR2 YYREEE (reference sequence). The CDR3 is 15 amino acids. Losses at the gene ends were 3 bases for V and 7 bases for J; bases not matched to a gene: 8. CDR3 sequence: CASSSGGQGVGELFF. The CDR3 coding sequence is TGTGCCAGCAGCTCGGGGGGGCAGGGCGTCGGGGAGCTGTTTTTT.

This chain joins TRBV6-2 or TRBV6-3 and TRBJ1-5; 8 bases map to TRBD1. Trimming took 6 bases from V and 6 from J; bases not matched to a gene: 7. In germline, CDR1 is MNHEY, CDR2 SVGEGT. This CDR3 is 14 amino acids long. CDR3 amino acids: CASSGQGGRQPQHF. The DNA of the CDR3 is TGTGCCAGCAGCGGACAGGGCGGTCGTCAGCCCCAGCATTTT.

The chain employs TRBV18 and TRBJ2-5; perhaps TRBD1 as D (6 bases). The CDR3 consists of 13 residues. The germline V and J ends were trimmed by 8 bases and 5 bases, with 15 bases remaining between them. The germline gives CDR1 KGHSH, CDR2 LQKENI. The DNA of the CDR3 is TGTGCCAGCACCAGGGGCGGCGGGGAGACCCAGTACTTC. Encoded protein: CASTRGGGETQYF.

The chain combines TRBV4-2 with TRBJ2-7, with D unresolved. Germline V CDR1 and CDR2: LGHNA, YNFKEQ. The V gene lost 1 base and the J gene lost 5 bases, with 15 bases spanning the gap. The CDR3 covers 15 residues. The CDR3, as DNA: TGTGCCAGCAGCCAAGTACGAGGAGATTCGGACGAGCAGTACTTC. Residues: CASSQVRGDSDEQYF.

The chain combines TRBV7-6 with TRBJ2-3; the match to TRBD1 covers 9 bases. The CDR3 length is 15 residues. V gave up 4 bases and J gave up 5 bases; unmatched junction bases: 7. The germline V gene has CDR1 SGHVS and CDR2 FNYEAQ. DNA of the CDR3: TGTGCCAGCAGCTCGACACAGGGGGCAGGAGATACGCAGTATTTT. Translating gives CASSSTQGAGDTQYF.

CDR3 protein: CASSGGNTEAFF. The CDR3 bases are TGTGCCAGCAGTGGTGGCAACACTGAAGCTTTCTTT. The chain combines TRBV25-1 with TRBJ1-1; no clear D gene. The CDR3 covers 12 residues. Looked up from germline, CDR1 is MGHDK and CDR2 is SYGVNS. V was pared by 4 bases and J by 2 bases, with 5 bases between.

The V gene is TRBV7-3, the J gene TRBJ2-1; D unresolved. This CDR3 comprises 15 residues. In germline, CDR1 is SGHTA, CDR2 FQGTGA. The V and J ends lost 5 bases and 6 bases respectively, with 17 bases between them. CDR3 protein: CASSPSSTVINEQFF. CDR3 bases: TGTGCCAGCAGCCCCTCTTCAACGGTAATCAATGAGCAGTTCTTC.

This chain connects TRBV12-1 to TRBJ1-4; the listed D gene, TRBD1, was not tested against the DNA. TRBV12-1 is a pseudogene locus. The CDR3 contains 13 residues. Here the CDR3 reads CASSFAPGEKLFF. Here the CDR3 DNA reads TGTGCCAGCAGCTTTGCCCCAGGTGAAAAACTGTTTTTT.

This chain connects TRBV27 to TRBJ1-2; 9 bases align to TRBD1. Germline-derived CDR1 and CDR2 are MNHEY and SMNVEV (reference sequence). The V and J ends lost 7 bases and 7 bases, in that order; junction bases with no gene match: 13. The CDR3 consists of 15 residues. This CDR3 reads CASTSPGTGSVGYTF. The DNA for the CDR3 is TGTGCCAGCACCTCGCCCGGGACAGGGTCCGTTGGCTACACCTTC.

There are a few counts of this clone. Other DNA sequences from this sample encode an identical CDR3 as well. CDR3 sequence (DNA): TGTGCCAGCAGCTTATCCGGGACAGGGCAACACGAGCAGTACTTC. This translates into CASSLSGTGQHEQYF. The chain carries TRBV5-6 and TRBJ2-7; 9 bases line up with TRBD1. The CDR3 is 15 residues long. The J segment lost 5 bases and the V segment lost 2 bases, leaving 8 bases of the junction unmatched. The germline CDR1 and CDR2 sequences are SGHDT and YYEEEE.

The genes are TRBV19 and TRBJ2-6; no reliable D call. Per germline, CDR1 LNHDA and CDR2 SQIVND (reference sequence). V was pared by 3 bases and J by 0 bases, with 3 bases between. This CDR3 has 14 amino acids. The CDR3 DNA sequence: TGTGCCAGTAGTATTCTCTCTGGGGCCAACGTCCTGACTTTC. Its protein is CASSILSGANVLTF.

The chain has TRBV7-2 and TRBJ1-2, with D maybe TRBD1 (5 bases). The CDR3 has 13 residues. V was clipped by 10 bases and J by 7 bases, with 19 bases between them. From germline, CDR1 is SGHTA and CDR2 FQGNSA. The CDR3: CATSPGGFFGYTF. The CDR3 bases are TGTGCCACCTCCCCGGGGGGGTTCTTTGGCTACACCTTC.

The chain links TRBV5-1 to TRBJ2-1, with 7 bases identical to TRBD2. J gave up 9 bases and V 4 bases, and 10 bases lay outside the gene matches. Germline CDR1 reads SGHRS; CDR2 reads YFSETQ. The CDR3 contains 14 residues. The CDR3 loop reads CASSRQTSDFEQFF. CDR3 DNA sequence: TGCGCCAGCAGCCGCCAAACTAGCGACTTTGAGCAGTTCTTC.